This T cell receptor (beta chain) was captured in a study of patients and donors after allogeneic stem cell transplantation. TCRdb reanalysed the RT-PCR reads using MiXCR and keeps one entry per CDR3 protein. The sample lists tens of thousands of distinct CDR3 sequences, 4% to 5% seen once, with about 2.5% in the top ten. The CDR3 is made up of 16 amino acids. Germline V gives CDR1 SGHRS, CDR2 YFSETQ. Trimming at V came to 0 bases and at J to 4 bases, leaving 5 bases not matched to a gene. This clonotype was detected many times. The sequenced sample consisted of blood, either unsorted or a sorted T cell fraction (not recorded which). This receptor was taken from a human donor who was either an allogeneic HSCT recipient or a stem cell or donor lymphocyte infusion donor (not recorded which). It is not recorded whose cells these are; they may come from a transplant donor. The chain joins TRBV5-1 to TRBJ2-3, with TRBD1 matching 10 bases. As DNA, the CDR3 is TGCGCCAGCAGCTTGGCGGGACAGGGGTTCCCAGATACGCAGTATTTT. This gives the protein CASSLAGQGFPDTQYF.